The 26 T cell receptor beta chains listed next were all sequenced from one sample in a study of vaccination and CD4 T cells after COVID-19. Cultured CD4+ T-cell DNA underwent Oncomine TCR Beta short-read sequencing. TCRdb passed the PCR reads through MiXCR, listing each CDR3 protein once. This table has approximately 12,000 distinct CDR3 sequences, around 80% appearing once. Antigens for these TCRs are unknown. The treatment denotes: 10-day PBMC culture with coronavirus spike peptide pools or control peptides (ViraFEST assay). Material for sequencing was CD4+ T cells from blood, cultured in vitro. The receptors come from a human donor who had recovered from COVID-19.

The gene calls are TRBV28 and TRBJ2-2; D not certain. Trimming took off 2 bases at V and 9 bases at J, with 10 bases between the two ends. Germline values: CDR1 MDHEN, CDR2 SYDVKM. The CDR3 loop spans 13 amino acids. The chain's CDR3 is CASSLDTVRELFF. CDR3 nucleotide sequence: TGTGCCAGCAGTTTAGATACAGTGAGGGAGCTGTTTTTT.

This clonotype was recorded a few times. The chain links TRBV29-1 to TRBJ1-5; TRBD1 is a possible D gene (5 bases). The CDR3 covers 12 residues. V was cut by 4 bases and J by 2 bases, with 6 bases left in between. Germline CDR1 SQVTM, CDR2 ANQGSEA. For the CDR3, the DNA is TGCAGCGTTGGGGGGGGCAATCAGCCCCAGCATTTT. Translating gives CSVGGGNQPQHF.

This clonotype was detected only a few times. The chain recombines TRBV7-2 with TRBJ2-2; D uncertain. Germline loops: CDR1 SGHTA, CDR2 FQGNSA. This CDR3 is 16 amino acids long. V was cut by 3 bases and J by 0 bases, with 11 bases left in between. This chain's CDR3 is CASSFHRVSNTGELFF. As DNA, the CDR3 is TGTGCCAGCAGCTTCCATCGCGTATCGAACACCGGGGAGCTGTTTTTT.

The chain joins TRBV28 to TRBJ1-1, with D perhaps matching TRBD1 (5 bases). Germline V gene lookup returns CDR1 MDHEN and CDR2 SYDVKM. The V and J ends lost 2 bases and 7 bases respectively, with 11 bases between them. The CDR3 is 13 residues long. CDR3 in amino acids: CASSLVGALEAFF. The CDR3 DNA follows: TGTGCCAGCAGTTTAGTAGGGGCCCTTGAAGCTTTCTTT.

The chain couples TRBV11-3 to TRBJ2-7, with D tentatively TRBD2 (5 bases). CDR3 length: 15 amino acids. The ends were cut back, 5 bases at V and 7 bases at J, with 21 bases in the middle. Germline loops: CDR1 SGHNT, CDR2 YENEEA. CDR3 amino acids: CASSRYSVPSGEQYF. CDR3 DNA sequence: TGTGCCAGCAGCAGATATTCGGTCCCATCGGGGGAGCAGTACTTC.

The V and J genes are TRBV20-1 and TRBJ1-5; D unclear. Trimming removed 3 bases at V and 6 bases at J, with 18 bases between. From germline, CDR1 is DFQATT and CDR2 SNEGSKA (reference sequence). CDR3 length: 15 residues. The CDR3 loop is CSARGREGGFQPQHF. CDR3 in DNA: TGCAGTGCTAGGGGTAGGGAGGGTGGTTTTCAGCCCCAGCATTTT.

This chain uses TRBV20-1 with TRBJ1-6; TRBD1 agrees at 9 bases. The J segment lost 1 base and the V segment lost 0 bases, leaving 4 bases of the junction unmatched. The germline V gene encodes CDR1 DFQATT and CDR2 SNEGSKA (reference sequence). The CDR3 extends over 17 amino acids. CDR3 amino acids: CSARDPDRGSYNSPLHF. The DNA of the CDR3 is TGCAGTGCTAGAGACCCGGACAGGGGATCCTATAATTCACCCCTCCACTTT.

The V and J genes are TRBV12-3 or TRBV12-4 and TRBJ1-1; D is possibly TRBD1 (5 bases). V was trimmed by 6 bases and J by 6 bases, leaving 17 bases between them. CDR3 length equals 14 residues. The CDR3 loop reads CASSLSSEGAEAFF. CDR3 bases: TGTGCCAGCAGCCTGAGCAGTGAAGGGGCTGAAGCTTTCTTT.

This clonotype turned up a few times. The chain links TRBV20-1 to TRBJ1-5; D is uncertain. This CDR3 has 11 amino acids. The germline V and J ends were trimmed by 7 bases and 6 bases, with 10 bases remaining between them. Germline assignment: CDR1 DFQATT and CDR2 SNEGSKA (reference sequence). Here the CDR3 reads CSVAGGQPQHF. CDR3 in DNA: TGCAGTGTCGCAGGAGGTCAGCCCCAGCATTTT.

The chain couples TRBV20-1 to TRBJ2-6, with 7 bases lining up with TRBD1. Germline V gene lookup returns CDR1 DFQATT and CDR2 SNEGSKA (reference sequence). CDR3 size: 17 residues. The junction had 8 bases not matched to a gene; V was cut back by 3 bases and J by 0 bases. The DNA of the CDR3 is TGCAGTGCTAGGCCACCGGGACAGCACTCTGGGGCCAACGTCCTGACTTTC. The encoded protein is CSARPPGQHSGANVLTF.

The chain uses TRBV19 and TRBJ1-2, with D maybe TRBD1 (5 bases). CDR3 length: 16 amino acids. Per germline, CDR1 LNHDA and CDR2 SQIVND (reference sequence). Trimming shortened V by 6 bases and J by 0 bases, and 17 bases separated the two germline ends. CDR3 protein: CASSPLEGRTNYGYTF. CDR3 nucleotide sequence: TGTGCCAGTAGCCCATTGGAGGGGCGAACTAACTATGGCTACACCTTC.

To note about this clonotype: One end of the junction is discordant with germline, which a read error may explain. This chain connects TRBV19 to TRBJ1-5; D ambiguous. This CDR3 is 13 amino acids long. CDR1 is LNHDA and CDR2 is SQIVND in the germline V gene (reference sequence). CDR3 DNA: TGTGCCAGTAGTACCATGAGCAATCGGCCCCAGCATTTT. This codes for CASSTMSNRPQHF.

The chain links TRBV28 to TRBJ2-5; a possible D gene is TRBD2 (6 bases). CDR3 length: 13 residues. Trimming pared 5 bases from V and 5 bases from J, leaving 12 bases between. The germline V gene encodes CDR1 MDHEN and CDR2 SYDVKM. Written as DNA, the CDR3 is TGTGCCAGCAGTACTGGAGGGAGGGAGACCCAGTACTTC. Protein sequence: CASSTGGRETQYF. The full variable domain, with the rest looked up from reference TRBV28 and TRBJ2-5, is DVKVTQSSRYLVKRTGEKVFLECVQDMDHENMFWYRQDPGLGLRLIYFSYDVKMKEKGDIPEGYSVSREKKERFSLILESASTNQTSMYLCASSTGGRETQYFGPGTRLLVL.

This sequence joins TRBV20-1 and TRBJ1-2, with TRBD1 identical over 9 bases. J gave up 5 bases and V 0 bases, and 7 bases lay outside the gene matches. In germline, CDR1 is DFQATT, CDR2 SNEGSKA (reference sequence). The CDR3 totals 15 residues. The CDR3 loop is CSAREPGTGHYGYTF. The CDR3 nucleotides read TGCAGTGCTAGAGAACCCGGGACAGGGCATTATGGCTACACCTTC.

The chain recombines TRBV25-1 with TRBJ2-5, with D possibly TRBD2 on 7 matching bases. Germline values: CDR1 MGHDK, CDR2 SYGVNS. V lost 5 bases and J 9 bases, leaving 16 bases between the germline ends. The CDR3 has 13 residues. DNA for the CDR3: TGTGCCAGCAGTATAATCGAGGGGGGGGCCCAGTACTTC. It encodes CASSIIEGGAQYF.

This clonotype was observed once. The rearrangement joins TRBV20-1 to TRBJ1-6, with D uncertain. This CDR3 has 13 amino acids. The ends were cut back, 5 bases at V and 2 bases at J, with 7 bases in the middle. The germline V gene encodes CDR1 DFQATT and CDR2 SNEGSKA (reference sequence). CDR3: CSAPTTYNSPLHF. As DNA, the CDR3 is TGCAGTGCTCCGACCACCTATAATTCACCCCTCCACTTT.

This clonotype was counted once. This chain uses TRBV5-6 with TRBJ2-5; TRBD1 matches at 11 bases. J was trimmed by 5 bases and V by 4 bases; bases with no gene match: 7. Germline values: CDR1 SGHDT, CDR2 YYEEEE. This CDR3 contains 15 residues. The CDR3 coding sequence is TGTGCCAGCAGCATACGGACAGGGGGCAGGGAGACCCAGTACTTC. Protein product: CASSIRTGGRETQYF.

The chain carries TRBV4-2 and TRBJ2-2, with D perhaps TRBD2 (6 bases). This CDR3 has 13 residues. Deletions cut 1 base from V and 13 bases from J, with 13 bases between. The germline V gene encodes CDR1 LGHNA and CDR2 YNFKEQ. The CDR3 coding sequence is TGTGCCAGCAGCCAAGGGCGGGATAGTGGGCTGTTTTTT. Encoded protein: CASSQGRDSGLFF.

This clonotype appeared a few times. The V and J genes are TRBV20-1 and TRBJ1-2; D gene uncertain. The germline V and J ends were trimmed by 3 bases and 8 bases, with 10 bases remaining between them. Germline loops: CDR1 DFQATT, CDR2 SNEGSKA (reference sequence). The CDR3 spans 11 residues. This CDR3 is CSASPTTGYTF. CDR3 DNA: TGCAGTGCTAGCCCGACCACGGGCTACACCTTC.

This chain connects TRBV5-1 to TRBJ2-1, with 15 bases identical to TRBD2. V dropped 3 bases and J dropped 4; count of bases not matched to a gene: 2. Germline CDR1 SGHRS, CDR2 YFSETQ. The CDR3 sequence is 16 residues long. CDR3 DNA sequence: TGCGCCAGCAGCTCCGGGACTAGCGGGGGGTACAATGAGCAGTTCTTC. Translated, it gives CASSSGTSGGYNEQFF. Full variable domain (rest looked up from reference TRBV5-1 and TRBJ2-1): KAGVTQTPRYLIKTRGQQVTLSCSPISGHRSVSWYQQTPGQGLQFLFEYFSETQRNKGNFPGRFSGRQFSNSRSEMNVSTLELGDSALYLCASSSGTSGGYNEQFFGPGTRLTVL.

In DNA, the CDR3 is TGCAGTGCTAGAGGTGGGATCCGGGACAGAAGCAATCAGCCCCAGCATTTT. Encoded protein: CSARGGIRDRSNQPQHF. The chain combines TRBV20-1 with TRBJ1-5; 7 nucleotides agree with TRBD1. Trimming took 1 base from V and 1 from J; bases not matched to a gene: 10. The CDR3 has 17 residues. Germline values: CDR1 DFQATT, CDR2 SNEGSKA (reference sequence).

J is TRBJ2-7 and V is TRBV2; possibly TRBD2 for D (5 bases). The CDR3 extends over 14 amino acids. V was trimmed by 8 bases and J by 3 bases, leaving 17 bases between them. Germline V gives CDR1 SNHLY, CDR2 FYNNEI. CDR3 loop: CASAEPGNLYEQYF. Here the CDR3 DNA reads TGTGCCAGCGCGGAACCCGGGAACCTCTACGAGCAGTACTTC.

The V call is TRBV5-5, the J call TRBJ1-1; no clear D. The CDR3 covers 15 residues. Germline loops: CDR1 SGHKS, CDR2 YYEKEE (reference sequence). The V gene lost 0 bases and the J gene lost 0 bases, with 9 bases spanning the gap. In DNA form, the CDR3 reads TGTGCCAGCAGCTTGGCAGGCCAGATGAACACTGAAGCTTTCTTT. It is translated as CASSLAGQMNTEAFF.

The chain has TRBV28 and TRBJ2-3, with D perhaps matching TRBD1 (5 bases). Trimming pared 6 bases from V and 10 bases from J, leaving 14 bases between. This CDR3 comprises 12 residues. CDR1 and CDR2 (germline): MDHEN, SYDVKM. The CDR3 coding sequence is TGTGCCAGCAGAAGGACAAACTGGGCGCAGTATTTT. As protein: CASRRTNWAQYF.

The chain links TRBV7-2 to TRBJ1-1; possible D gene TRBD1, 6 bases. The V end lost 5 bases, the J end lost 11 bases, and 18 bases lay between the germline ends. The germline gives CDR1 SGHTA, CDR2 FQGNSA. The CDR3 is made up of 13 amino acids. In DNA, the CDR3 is TGTGCCAGCAGCGTACAGGGTCTCGTAAACGCTTTCTTT. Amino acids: CASSVQGLVNAFF.

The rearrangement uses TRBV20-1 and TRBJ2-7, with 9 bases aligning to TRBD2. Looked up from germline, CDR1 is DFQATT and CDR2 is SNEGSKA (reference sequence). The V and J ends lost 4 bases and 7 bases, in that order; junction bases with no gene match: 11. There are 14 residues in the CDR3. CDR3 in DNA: TGCAGTGCTAAAGAGGGGACTAGCCTCCTTGAGCAGTACTTC. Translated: CSAKEGTSLLEQYF.